This TCR beta chain was retrieved from a study of graft-versus-host responses after intestinal transplantation. Study information: All of the recipients had induction that used anti-thymocyte globulin, then tacrolimus and steroids for two to three years. Whole-study results and caveats: Early after transplant, HvG clones declined as circulating GvH clones peaked. Recipient bone marrow held GvH clones, some seen earlier in ileum or blood.

As for this clone: Its specificity is unknown.

Here immunoSEQ multiplex PCR was the method, and the copy in TCRdb shows in-frame clones only, minus some. The sample lists tens of thousands of clones, about 91% occurring once. J lost 4 bases, V lost 3 bases, and 13 bases had no gene match. CDR3 length equals 17 residues. Germline assignment: CDR1 MRHNA and CDR2 SNTAGT. The receptor comes from a human donor who received an intestinal transplant. The specimen was unstimulated CD8+ T cells sorted from spleen or lymph node cells, collected before intestinal transplant. V gene TRBV6-4 combines with J gene TRBJ1-2; 8 bases align to TRBD1. The CDR3 coding sequence is TGTGCCAGCAGTGAGACCCCTGGGACAGGCCTCACCTATGGCTACACCTTC. Protein: CASSETPGTGLTYGYTF.